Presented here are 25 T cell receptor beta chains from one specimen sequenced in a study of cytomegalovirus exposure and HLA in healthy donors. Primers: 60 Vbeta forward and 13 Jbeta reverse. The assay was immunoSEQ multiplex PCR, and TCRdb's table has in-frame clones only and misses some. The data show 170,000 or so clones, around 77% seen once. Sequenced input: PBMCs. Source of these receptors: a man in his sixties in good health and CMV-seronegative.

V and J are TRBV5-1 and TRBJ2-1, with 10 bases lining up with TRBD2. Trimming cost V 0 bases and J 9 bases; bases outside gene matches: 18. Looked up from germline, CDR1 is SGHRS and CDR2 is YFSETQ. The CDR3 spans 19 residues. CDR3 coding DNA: TGCGCCAGCAGCTTGGCCGGCCTAGCGGGGGTTGGGGGTCCACTTGAGCAGTTCTTC. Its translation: CASSLAGLAGVGGPLEQFF. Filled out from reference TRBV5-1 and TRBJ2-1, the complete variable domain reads KAGVTQTPRYLIKTRGQQVTLSCSPISGHRSVSWYQQTPGQGLQFLFEYFSETQRNKGNFPGRFSGRQFSNSRSEMNVSTLELGDSALYLCASSLAGLAGVGGPLEQFFGPGTRLTVL.

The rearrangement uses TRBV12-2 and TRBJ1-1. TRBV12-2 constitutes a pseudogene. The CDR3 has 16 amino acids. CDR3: CASRLPRREVTTEAFF. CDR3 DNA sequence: TGTGCAAGTCGCTTACCCAGGAGGGAGGTAACAACTGAAGCTTTCTTT.

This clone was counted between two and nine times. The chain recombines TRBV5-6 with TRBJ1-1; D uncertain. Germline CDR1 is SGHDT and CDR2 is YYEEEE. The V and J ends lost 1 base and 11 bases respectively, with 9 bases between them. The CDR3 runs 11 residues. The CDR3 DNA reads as TGTGCCAGCAGCTTGTCGGGTTCTGCTTTCTTT. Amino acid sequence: CASSLSGSAFF.

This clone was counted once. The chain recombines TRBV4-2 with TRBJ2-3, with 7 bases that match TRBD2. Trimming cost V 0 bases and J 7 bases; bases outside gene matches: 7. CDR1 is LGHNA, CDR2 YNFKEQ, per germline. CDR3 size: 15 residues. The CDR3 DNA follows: TGTGCCAGCAGCCAAGATTTGACTAGCCCTAATACGCAGTATTTT. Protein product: CASSQDLTSPNTQYF.

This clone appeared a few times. The CDR3 is CASSPAAAGNTGELFF. CDR3 DNA sequence: TGTGCCAGCAGCCCTGCCGCCGCGGGGAACACCGGGGAGCTGTTTTTT. The V call is TRBV5-4, the J call TRBJ2-2; possibly TRBD2 for D (5 bases). Germline loops: CDR1 SGHNT, CDR2 YYREEE (reference sequence). This CDR3 region has 16 residues. Trimming shortened V by 4 bases and J by 1 base, and 14 bases separated the two germline ends.

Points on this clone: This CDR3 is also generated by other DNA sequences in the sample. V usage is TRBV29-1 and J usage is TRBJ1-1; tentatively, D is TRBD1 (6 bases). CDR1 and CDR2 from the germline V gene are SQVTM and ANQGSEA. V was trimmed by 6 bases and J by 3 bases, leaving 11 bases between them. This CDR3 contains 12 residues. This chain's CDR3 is CSVGGGDTEAFF. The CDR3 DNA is TGCAGCGTGGGAGGGGGGGACACTGAAGCTTTCTTT. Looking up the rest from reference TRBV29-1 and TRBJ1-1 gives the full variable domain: SAVISQKPSRDICQRGTSLTIQCQVDSQVTMMFWYRQQPGQSLTLIATANQGSEATYESGFVIDKFPISRPNLTFSTLTVSNMSPEDSSIYLCSVGGGDTEAFFGQGTRLTVV.

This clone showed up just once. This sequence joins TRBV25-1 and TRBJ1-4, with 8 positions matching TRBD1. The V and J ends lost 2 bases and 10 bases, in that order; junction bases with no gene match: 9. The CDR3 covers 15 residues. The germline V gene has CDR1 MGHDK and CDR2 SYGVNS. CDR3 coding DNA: TGTGCCAGCAGTGAAAGGACAGGGATTGATGGAAAACTGTTTTTT. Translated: CASSERTGIDGKLFF.

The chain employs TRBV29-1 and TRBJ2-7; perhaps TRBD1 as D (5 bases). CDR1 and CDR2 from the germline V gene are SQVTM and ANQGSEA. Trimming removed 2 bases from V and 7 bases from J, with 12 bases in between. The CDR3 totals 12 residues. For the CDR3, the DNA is TGCAGCGTTGAACAGGGCGTGGGAGAGCAGTACTTC. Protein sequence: CSVEQGVGEQYF.

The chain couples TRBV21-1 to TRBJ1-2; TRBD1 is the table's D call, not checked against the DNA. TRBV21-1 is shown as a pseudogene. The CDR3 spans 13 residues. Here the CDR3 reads CASSNSGVYGYTF. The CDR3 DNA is TGTGCCAGCAGCAATTCAGGGGTGTATGGCTACACCTTC.

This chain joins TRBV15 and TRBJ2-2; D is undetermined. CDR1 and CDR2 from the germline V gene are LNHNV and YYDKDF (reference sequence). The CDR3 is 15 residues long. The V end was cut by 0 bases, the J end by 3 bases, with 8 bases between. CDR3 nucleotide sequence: TGTGCCACCAGCAGAGATTGGCAGGACACCGGGGAGCTGTTTTTT. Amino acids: CATSRDWQDTGELFF.

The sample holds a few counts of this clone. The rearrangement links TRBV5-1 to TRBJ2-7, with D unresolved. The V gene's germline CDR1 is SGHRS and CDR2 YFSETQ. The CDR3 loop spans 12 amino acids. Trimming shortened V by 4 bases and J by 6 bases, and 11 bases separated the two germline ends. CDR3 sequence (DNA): TGCGCCAGCAGCCCTGAGGCCTTCGAGCAGTACTTC. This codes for CASSPEAFEQYF. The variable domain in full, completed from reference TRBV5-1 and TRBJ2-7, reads KAGVTQTPRYLIKTRGQQVTLSCSPISGHRSVSWYQQTPGQGLQFLFEYFSETQRNKGNFPGRFSGRQFSNSRSEMNVSTLELGDSALYLCASSPEAFEQYFGPGTRLTVT.

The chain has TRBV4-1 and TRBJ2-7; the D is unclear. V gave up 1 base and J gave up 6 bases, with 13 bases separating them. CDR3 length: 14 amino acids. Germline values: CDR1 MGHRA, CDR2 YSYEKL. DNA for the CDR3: TGCGCCAGCAGCCAAGTCCCGGGTTCAAGCGAGCAGTACTTC. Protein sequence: CASSQVPGSSEQYF.

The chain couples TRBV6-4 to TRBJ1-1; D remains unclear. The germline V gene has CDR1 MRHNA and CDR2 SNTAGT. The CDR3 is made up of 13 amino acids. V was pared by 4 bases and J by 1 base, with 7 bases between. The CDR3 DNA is TGTGCCAGCAGTGGAGAAGAGAACACTGAAGCTTTCTTT. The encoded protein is CASSGEENTEAFF.

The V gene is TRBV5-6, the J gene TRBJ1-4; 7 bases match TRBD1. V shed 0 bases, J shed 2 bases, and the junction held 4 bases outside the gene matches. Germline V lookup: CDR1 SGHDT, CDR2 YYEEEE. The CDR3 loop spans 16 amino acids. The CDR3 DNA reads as TGTGCCAGCAGCTTGGCGTGGGACAGTACTAATGAAAAACTGTTTTTT. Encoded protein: CASSLAWDSTNEKLFF.

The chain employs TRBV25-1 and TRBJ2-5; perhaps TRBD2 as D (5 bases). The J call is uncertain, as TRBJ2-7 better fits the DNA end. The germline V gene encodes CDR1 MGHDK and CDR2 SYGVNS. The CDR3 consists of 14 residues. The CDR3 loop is CASSEYRDSYEQYF. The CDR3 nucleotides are TGTGCCAGCAGTGAATATCGGGACTCCTACGAGCAGTACTTC.

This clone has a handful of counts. The CDR3 loop reads CASSHYDGGAETDTQYF. CDR3 nucleotides: TGTGCCAGCAGCCATTATGATGGGGGGGCTGAGACAGATACGCAGTATTTT. The chain has TRBV28 and TRBJ2-3, with D possibly matching TRBD2 (7 bases). Looked up from germline, CDR1 is MDHEN and CDR2 is SYDVKM. The ends were cut back, 6 bases at V and 3 bases at J, with 22 bases in the middle. The CDR3 is 17 residues long.

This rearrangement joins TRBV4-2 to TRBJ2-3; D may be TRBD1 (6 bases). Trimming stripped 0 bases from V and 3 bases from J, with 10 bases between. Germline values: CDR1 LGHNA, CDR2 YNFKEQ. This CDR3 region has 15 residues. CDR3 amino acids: CASSQDRRGTDTQYF. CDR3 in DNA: TGTGCCAGCAGCCAAGATCGCAGGGGTACAGATACGCAGTATTTT.

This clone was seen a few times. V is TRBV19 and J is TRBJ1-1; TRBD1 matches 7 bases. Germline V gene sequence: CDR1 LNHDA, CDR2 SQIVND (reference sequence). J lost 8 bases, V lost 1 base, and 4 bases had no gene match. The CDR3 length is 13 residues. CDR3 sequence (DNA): TGTGCCAGTAGTATAGTGGGACAGTTGGAAGCTTTCTTT. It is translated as CASSIVGQLEAFF.

The CDR3 nucleotides read TGTGCCTGGAGTGGGTCAGGGGGCTGGGATGAGCAGTTCTTC. This encodes CAWSGSGGWDEQFF. V gene TRBV30 combines with J gene TRBJ2-1; 8 bases align to TRBD1. This CDR3 region has 14 residues. Trimming removed 1 base from V and 8 bases from J; junction bases left unmatched: 7. The germline V gene has CDR1 GTSNPN and CDR2 SVGIG (reference sequence).

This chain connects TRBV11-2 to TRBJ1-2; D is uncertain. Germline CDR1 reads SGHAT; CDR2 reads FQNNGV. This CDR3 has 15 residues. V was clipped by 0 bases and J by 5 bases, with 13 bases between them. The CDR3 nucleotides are TGTGCCAGCAGCTTAGAAAGTTCGAGGAATTATGGCTACACCTTC. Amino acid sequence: CASSLESSRNYGYTF. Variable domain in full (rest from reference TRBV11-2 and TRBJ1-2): EAGVAQSPRYKIIEKRQSVAFWCNPISGHATLYWYQQILGQGPKLLIQFQNNGVVDDSQLPKDRFSAERLKGVDSTLKIQPAKLEDSAVYLCASSLESSRNYGYTFGSGTRLTVV.

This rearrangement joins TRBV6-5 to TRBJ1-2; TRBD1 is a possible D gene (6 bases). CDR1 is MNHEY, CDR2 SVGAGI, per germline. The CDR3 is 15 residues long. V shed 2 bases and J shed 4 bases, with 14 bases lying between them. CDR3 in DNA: TGTGCCAGCAGTTACGGTCGGGGGGCGGTCTATGGCTACACCTTC. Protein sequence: CASSYGRGAVYGYTF.

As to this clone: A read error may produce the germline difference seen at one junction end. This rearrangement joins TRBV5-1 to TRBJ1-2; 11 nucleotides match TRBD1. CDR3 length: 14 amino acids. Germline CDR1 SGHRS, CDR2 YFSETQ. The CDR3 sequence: CASSSWDRGSGYPF. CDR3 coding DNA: TGCGCCAGCAGCTCCTGGGACAGGGGGTCAGGCTACCCCTTC.

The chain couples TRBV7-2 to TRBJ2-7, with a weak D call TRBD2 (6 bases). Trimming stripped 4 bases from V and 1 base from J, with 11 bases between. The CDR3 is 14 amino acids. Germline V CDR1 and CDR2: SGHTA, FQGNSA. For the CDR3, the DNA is TGTGCCAGCAGCTCGGACGGGAGTTCCTACGAGCAGTACTTC. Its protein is CASSSDGSSYEQYF.

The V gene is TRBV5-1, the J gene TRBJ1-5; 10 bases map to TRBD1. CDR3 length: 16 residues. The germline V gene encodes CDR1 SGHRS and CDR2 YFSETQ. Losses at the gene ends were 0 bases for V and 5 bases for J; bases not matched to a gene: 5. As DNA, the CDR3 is TGCGCCAGCAGCTTGGACGGGACAGGGGATCATCAGCCCCAGCATTTT. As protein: CASSLDGTGDHQPQHF.

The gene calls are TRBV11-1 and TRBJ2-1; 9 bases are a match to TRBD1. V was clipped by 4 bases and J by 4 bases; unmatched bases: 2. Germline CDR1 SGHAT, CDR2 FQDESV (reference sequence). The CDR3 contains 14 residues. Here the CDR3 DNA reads TGTGCCAGCAGCTCGGGACAGGGTTACAATGAGCAGTTCTTC. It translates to CASSSGQGYNEQFF.